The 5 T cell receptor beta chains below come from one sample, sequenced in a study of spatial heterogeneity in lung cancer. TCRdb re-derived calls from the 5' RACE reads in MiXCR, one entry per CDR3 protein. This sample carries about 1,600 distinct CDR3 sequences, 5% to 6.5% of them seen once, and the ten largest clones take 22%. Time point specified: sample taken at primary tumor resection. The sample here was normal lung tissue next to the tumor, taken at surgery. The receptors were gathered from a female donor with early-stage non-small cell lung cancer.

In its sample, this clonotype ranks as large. CDR3 sequence: CATYYGGGAGTQETQYF. In nucleotides, the CDR3 is TGTGCCACCTATTACGGGGGGGGCGCTGGGACCCAAGAGACCCAGTACTTC. The chain employs TRBV28 and TRBJ2-5, with 8 bases that match TRBD2. Germline values: CDR1 MDHEN, CDR2 SYDVKM. J gave up 1 base and V 10 bases, and 17 bases lay outside the gene matches. The CDR3 consists of 17 residues.

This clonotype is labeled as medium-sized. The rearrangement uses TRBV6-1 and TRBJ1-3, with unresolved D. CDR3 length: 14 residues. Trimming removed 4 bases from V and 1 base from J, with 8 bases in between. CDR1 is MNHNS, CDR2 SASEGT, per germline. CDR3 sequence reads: CASSVQFSGNTIYF. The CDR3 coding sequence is TGTGCCAGCAGTGTTCAGTTTTCTGGAAACACCATATATTTT.

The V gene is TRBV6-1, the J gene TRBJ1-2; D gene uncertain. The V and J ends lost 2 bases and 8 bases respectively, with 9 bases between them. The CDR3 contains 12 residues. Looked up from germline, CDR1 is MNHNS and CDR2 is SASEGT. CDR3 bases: TGTGCCAGCAGTGAACAACAGCGGGGCTACACCTTC. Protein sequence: CASSEQQRGYTF.

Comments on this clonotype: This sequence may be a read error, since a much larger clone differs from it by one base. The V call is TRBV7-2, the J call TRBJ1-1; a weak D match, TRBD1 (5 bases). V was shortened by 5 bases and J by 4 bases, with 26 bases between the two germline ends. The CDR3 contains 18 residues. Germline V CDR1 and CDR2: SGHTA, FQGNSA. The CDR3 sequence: CASSRPRGVFLGSTEAFF. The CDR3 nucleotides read TGTGCCAGCAGCCGGCCACGGGGGGTTTTCCTAGGGAGCACTGAAGCTTTCTTT.

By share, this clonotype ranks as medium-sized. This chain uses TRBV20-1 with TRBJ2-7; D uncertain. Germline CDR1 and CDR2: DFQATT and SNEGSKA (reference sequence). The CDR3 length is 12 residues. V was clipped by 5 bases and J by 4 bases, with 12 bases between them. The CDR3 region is CSAPDQRYEQYF. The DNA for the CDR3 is TGCAGTGCTCCGGACCAAAGATACGAGCAGTACTTC.